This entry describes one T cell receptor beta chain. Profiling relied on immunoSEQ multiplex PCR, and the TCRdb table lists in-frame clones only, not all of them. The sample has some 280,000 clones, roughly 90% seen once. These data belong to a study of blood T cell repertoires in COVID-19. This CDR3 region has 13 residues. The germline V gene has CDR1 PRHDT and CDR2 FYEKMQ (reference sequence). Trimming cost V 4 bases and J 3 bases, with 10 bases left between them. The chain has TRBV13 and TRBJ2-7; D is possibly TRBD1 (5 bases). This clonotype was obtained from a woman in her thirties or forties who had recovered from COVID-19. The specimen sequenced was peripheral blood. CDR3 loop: CASSSPRGYEQYF. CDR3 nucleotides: TGTGCCAGCAGCTCCCCAAGGGGCTACGAGCAGTACTTC.